In this sample, the clone carrying this T cell receptor beta chain is medium-sized (0.01 to 0.1%). This sample is part of a study of blood T cell repertoires in COVID-19. Study context: Acute-phase and convalescent COVID-19 samples originated in the United States, Italy and Spain.

TCRdb's copy holds only in-frame clones and misses some; the assay was immunoSEQ multiplex PCR. This sample has tens of thousands of clones, with 75% to 90% found just once. The length of the CDR3 is 14 residues. With 4 bases removed from V and 2 bases from J, the gap between germline ends came to 10 bases. From germline, CDR1 is SGHDN and CDR2 FVKESK. Sequenced: peripheral blood. The chain couples TRBV14 to TRBJ2-3; tentative D call: TRBD1 (6 bases). This TCR was recovered from a human donor in a cohort sampled during active COVID-19. CDR3 protein: CASSPTGTTDTQYF. CDR3 in DNA: TGTGCCAGCAGCCCGACAGGAACCACAGATACGCAGTATTTT.